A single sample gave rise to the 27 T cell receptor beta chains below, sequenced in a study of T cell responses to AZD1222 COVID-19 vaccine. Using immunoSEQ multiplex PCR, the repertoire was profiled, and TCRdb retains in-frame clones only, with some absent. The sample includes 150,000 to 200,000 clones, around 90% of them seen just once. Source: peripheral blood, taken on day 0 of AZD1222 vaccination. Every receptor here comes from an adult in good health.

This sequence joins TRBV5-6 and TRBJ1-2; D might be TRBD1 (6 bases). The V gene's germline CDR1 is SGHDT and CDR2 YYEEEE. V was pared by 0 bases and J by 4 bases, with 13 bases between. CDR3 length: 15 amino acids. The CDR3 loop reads CASSLGGGASYGYTF. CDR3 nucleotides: TGTGCCAGCAGCTTGGGCGGGGGCGCGAGCTATGGCTACACCTTC.

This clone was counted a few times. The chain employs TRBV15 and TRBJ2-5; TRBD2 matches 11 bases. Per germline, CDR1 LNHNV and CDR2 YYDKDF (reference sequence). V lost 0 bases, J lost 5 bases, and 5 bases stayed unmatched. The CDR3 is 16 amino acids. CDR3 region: CATSRDGLAGGETQYF. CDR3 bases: TGTGCCACCAGCAGAGATGGGCTAGCGGGAGGCGAGACCCAGTACTTC.

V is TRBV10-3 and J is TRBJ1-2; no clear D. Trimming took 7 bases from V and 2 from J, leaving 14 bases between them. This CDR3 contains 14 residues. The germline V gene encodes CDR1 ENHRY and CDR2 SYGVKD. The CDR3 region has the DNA TGTGCCATCACTGAAGAACAGCCAAACTATGGCTACACCTTC. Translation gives CAITEEQPNYGYTF.

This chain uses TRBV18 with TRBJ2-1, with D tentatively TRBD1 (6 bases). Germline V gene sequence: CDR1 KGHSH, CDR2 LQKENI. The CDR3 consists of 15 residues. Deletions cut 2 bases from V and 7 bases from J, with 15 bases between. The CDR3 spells CASSPTVSQGNEQFF. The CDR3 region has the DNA TGTGCCAGCTCACCAACCGTCAGTCAGGGGAATGAGCAGTTCTTC.

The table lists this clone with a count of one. CDR3 protein: CASSLVAGGNTDTQYF. The DNA for the CDR3 is TGTGCCAGCAGCTTGGTTGCGGGGGGTAACACAGATACGCAGTATTTT. The chain combines TRBV7-2 with TRBJ2-3; TRBD2 agrees at 8 bases. This CDR3 region has 16 residues. Germline CDR1 is SGHTA and CDR2 is FQGNSA. V was pared by 3 bases and J by 2 bases, with 7 bases of the junction left unmatched.

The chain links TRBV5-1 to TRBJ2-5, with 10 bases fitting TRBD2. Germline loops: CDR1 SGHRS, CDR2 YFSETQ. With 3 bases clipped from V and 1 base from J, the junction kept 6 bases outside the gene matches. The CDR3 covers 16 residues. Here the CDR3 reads CASSYASGGPQETQYF. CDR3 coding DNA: TGCGCCAGCAGCTATGCTAGCGGGGGACCCCAAGAGACCCAGTACTTC.

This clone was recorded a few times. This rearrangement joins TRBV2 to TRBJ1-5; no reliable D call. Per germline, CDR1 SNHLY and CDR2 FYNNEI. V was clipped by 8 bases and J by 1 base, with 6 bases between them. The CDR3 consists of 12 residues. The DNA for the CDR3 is TGTGCCAGCGGACGGAGCAATCAGCCCCAGCATTTT. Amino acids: CASGRSNQPQHF.

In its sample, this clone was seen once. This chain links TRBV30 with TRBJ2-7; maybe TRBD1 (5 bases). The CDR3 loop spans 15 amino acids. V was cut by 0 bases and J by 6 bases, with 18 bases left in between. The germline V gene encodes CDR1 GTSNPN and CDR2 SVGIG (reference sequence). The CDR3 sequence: CAWSVHFNRRGEQYF. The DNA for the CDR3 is TGTGCCTGGAGTGTACATTTTAACAGAAGGGGCGAGCAGTACTTC.

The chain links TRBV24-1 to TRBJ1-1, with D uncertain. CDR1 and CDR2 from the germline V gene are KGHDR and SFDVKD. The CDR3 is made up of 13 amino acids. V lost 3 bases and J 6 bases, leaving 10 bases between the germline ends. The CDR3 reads CATSDGSGAEAFF. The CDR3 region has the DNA TGTGCCACCAGTGATGGGAGTGGGGCTGAAGCTTTCTTT.

This chain's CDR3 is CASSYVRGTGELFF. The CDR3 DNA sequence: TGTGCCAGCAGTTACGTCCGGGGGACCGGGGAGCTGTTTTTT. The V call is TRBV6-2 or TRBV6-3, the J call TRBJ2-2; tentative D call: TRBD2 (6 bases). V was clipped by 2 bases and J by 5 bases, with 9 bases between them. From germline, CDR1 is MNHEY and CDR2 SVGEGT. The CDR3 loop spans 14 amino acids.

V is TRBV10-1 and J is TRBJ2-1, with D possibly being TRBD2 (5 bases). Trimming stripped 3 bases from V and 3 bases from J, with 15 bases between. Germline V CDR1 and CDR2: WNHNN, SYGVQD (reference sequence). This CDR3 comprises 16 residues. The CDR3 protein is CASSDYTEDNYNEQFF. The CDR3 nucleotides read TGCGCCAGCAGTGACTACACGGAGGATAACTACAATGAGCAGTTCTTC.

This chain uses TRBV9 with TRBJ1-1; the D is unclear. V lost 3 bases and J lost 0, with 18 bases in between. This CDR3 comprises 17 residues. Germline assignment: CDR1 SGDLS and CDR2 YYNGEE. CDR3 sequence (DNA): TGTGCCAGCAGCGCAAGCCGGGTCCCCGGCCTGAACACTGAAGCTTTCTTT. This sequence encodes CASSASRVPGLNTEAFF.

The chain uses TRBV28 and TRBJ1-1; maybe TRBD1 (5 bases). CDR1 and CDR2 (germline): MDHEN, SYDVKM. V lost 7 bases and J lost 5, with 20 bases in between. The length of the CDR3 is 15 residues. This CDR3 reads CASIPSRVEGTEAFF. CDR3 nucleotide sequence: TGTGCCAGCATTCCCTCCAGGGTGGAGGGTACTGAAGCTTTCTTT.

The CDR3 DNA reads as TGTGCCAGCAGCCTACGACGGGAGGTCGACACTGAAGCTTTCTTT. Its translation: CASSLRREVDTEAFF. The rearrangement uses TRBV7-2 and TRBJ1-1, with D unresolved. Germline values: CDR1 SGHTA, CDR2 FQGNSA. The CDR3 is made up of 15 amino acids. V was pared by 5 bases and J by 3 bases, with 16 bases between.

The CDR3 DNA follows: TGTGCCAGCAGCTTATCCGGGACTAGCGGGGGGTACAATGAGCAGTTCTTC. Translated, it gives CASSLSGTSGGYNEQFF. This chain connects TRBV7-9 to TRBJ2-1, with 15 bases matching TRBD2. V trimming: 2 bases; J trimming: 4 bases; junction bases outside the gene matches: 3. CDR1 and CDR2 (germline): SEHNR, FQNEAQ (reference sequence). The CDR3 is 17 residues long.

The CDR3 region is CASTRNTEAFF. CDR3 DNA sequence: TGTGCCAGCACGAGGAACACTGAAGCTTTCTTT. The chain carries TRBV25-1 and TRBJ1-1; D call uncertain. CDR1 MGHDK and CDR2 SYGVNS come from the germline V gene. The length of the CDR3 is 11 residues. V shed 7 bases and J shed 1 base, with 4 bases lying between them.

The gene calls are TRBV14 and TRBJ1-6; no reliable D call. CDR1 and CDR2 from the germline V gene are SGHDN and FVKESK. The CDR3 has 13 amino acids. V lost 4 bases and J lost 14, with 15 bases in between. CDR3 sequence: CASSPLWGGTLHF. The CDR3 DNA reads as TGTGCCAGCAGCCCGCTTTGGGGAGGCACCCTCCACTTT.

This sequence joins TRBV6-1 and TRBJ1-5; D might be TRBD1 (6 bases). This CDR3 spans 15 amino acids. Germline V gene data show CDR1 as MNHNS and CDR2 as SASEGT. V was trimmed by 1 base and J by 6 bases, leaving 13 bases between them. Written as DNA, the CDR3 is TGTGCCAGCAGTGAAGAATTGGGGGGCAGTCAGCCCCAGCATTTT. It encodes CASSEELGGSQPQHF.

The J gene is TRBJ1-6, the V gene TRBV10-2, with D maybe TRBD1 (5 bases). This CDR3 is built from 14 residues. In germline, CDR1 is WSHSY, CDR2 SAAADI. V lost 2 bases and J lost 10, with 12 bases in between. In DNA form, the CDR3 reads TGCGCCAGCAGTGAGGCGGGGGGAGGCTCACCCCTCCACTTT. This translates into CASSEAGGGSPLHF.

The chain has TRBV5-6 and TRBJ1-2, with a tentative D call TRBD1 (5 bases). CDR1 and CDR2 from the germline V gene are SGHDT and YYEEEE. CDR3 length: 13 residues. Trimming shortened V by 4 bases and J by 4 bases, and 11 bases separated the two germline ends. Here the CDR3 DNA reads TGTGCCAGCAGCCGTGACAGCCTCTATGGCTACACCTTC. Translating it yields CASSRDSLYGYTF.

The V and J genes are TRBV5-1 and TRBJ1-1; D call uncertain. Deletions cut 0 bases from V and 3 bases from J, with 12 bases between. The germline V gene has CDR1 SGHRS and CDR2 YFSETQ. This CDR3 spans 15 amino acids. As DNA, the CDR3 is TGCGCCAGCAGCTTGGCGAGGCGCGGGGACACTGAAGCTTTCTTT. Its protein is CASSLARRGDTEAFF.

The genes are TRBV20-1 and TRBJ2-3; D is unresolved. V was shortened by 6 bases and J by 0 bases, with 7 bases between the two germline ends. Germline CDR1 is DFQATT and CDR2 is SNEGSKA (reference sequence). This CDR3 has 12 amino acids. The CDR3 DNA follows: TGCAGTGCAAGTCCTAGCACAGATACGCAGTATTTT. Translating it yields CSASPSTDTQYF.

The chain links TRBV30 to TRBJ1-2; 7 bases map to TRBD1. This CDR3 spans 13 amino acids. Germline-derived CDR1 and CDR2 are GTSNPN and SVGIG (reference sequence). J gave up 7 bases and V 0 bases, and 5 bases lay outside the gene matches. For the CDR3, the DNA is TGTGCCTGGAGTGTTGGAGGGGGCAGTGGCTACACCTTC. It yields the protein CAWSVGGGSGYTF.

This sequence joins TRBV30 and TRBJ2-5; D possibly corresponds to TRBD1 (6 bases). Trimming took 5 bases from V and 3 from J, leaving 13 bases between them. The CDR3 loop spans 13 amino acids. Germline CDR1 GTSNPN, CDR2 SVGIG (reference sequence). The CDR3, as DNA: TGTGCCTGGTCCTATGGGACAAAAGAGACCCAGTACTTC. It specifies CAWSYGTKETQYF.

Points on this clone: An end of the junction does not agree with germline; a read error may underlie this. CDR3 residues: CASSRTLDRMGGNTIYF. The CDR3 DNA follows: TGTGCCAGCAGCCGAACCCTCGACAGGATGGGTGGAAATACCATATATTTT. The chain joins TRBV11-2 to TRBJ1-3; maybe TRBD1 (6 bases). This CDR3 is built from 17 residues. Germline CDR1 SGHAT, CDR2 FQNNGV.

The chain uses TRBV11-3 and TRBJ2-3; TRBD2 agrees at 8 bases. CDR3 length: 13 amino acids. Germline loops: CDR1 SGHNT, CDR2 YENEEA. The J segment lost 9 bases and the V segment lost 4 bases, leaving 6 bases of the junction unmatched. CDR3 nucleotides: TGTGCCAGCAGCTCCGCCGGGGGGGCGACGCAGTATTTT. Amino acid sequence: CASSSAGGATQYF.

As DNA, the CDR3 is TGTGCCACCCAGGTGGAGAACACTGAAGCTTTCTTT. This translates into CATQVENTEAFF. The rearrangement links TRBV19 to TRBJ1-1; D call uncertain. Trimming removed 10 bases from V and 1 base from J, with 10 bases in between. Germline V gene lookup returns CDR1 LNHDA and CDR2 SQIVND (reference sequence). This CDR3 is 12 amino acids long.